This section outlines one TCR beta chain sequence together with its context. The sample comes from a study of T cell changes during pregnancy in multiple sclerosis. Generated by immunoSEQ multiplex PCR, the TCRdb table keeps only in-frame clones and is missing some. This table has about 70,000 clones, 94% appearing once. Trimming cost V 4 bases and J 4 bases; bases outside gene matches: 7. Germline CDR1 SEHNR, CDR2 FQNEAQ (reference sequence). This CDR3 is built from 16 residues. The sequencing used peripheral blood, collected in the third trimester of pregnancy. This TCR was sampled from a female donor with multiple sclerosis, enrolled in a pregnancy study. The chain employs TRBV7-9 and TRBJ1-1, with 12 bases that match TRBD1. CDR3 residues: CASSSGTGGRGTEAFF. CDR3 bases: TGTGCCAGCAGCTCCGGGACAGGGGGCCGGGGCACTGAAGCTTTCTTT.